The rows below give T cell receptor beta chains drawn from one sample of a study of CD8 T cells in Susac syndrome. TCRdb independently ran MiXCR on the immunoSEQ multiplex PCR reads; one entry per CDR3 protein. In the table there are about 250,000 distinct CDR3 sequences, about 93% of which are singletons. The sample consisted of CD4+ T cells from PBMCs. The receptors were sampled from a human donor with multiple sclerosis. CDR3s include the opening cysteine and the closing phenylalanine or tryptophan. D genes are given only for firm matches.

D gene: TRBD1; J gene: TRBJ2-1; V gene: TRBV5-1; CDR3 protein: CASSPEPPGQGGYNEQFF
D gene: TRBD1; J gene: TRBJ2-2; V gene: TRBV2; CDR3 protein: CASTGTGGSTGELFF
D gene: .; J gene: TRBJ2-2; V gene: TRBV19; CDR3 protein: CASSIQSTGELFF
D gene: .; J gene: TRBJ2-5; V gene: TRBV12-3/TRBV12-4; CDR3 protein: CASSPTRAEVGQETQYF
D gene: .; J gene: TRBJ1-3; V gene: TRBV30; CDR3 protein: CACGMGNTIYF
D gene: .; J gene: TRBJ1-2; V gene: TRBV5-1; CDR3 protein: CASSLEGRNYGYTF
D gene: .; J gene: TRBJ2-7; V gene: TRBV4-1; CDR3 protein: CASSQAPGDEQYF
D gene: .; J gene: TRBJ1-6; V gene: TRBV27; CDR3 protein: CASSLLKGGPLHF
D gene: .; J gene: TRBJ2-3; V gene: TRBV5-1; CDR3 protein: CASSLGGTDTQYF
D gene: .; J gene: TRBJ2-7; V gene: TRBV28; CDR3 protein: CASSHPGRISYEQYF